Listed below are T cell receptor beta chains from one sample, sequenced in a study of T cells in narcolepsy. Profiled with immunoSEQ multiplex PCR; TCRdb holds only in-frame clones, not every one. The sample holds about 40,000 clones, approximately 88% seen once. Sequenced material: CD45RA- memory CD4+ T cells from PBMCs. These receptors all come from a human donor with narcolepsy. Both conserved end residues are part of each CDR3. The D gene is left open where the match is weak.

cdr3_length	d_call	v_call	j_call	cdr3_aa
13	TRBD2	TRBV28	TRBJ2-1	CASTSGITREQFF
12	NA	TRBV6-1	TRBJ1-2	CASSERTAGYTF
14	NA	TRBV30	TRBJ2-6	CAWDRSSGANVLTF
14	TRBD2	TRBV2	TRBJ2-3	CASSTSGRTDTQYF
13	TRBD2	TRBV7-3	TRBJ2-1	CASSLTGGNEQFF
14	NA	TRBV15	TRBJ1-4	CATSSPGTNEKLFF
16	NA	TRBV4-3	NA	CASSQGRPSRGYEQYF
17	TRBD1	TRBV6-1	TRBJ2-7	CASSDIRNLDRPDEQYF
16	NA	TRBV5-4	TRBJ2-5	CASSSGAQRSQETQYF
18	TRBD2	TRBV28	TRBJ2-6	CASRPLAGGSSGANVLTF
13	NA	TRBV6-5	TRBJ2-7	CASTKGVTYEQYF